This T cell receptor beta chain was sequenced during a study of sequential checkpoint blockade in melanoma. The table came from immunoSEQ multiplex PCR; TCRdb's copy has only in-frame clones and leaves some out. Of around 10,000 clones in the sample, approximately 73% were seen once. Sample treatment: randomized to nivolumab then ipilimumab (arm A) or the reverse (arm B). The germline CDR1 and CDR2 sequences are SEHNR and FQNEAQ (reference sequence). Trimming cost V 4 bases and J 7 bases, with 14 bases left between them. The CDR3 extends over 13 amino acids. This chain connects TRBV7-9 to TRBJ2-7; tentative D call: TRBD2 (6 bases). The sample here was CD8+ T cells sorted from blood (inferred from file names), taken from a patient given nivolumab and ipilimumab in sequence. The clonotype comes from a human donor with melanoma. The CDR3 DNA sequence: TGTGCCAGCAGCTCCGAGGGACTGAGGGAGCAGTACTTC. It is translated as CASSSEGLREQYF.